This paragraph covers one TCR beta chain sequence. From blood CD8+ and CD4+ T cells, TCR beta sequences were generated. TEMRA cells were enriched by FACS, and CD4+ and CD8+ T cells were negatively isolated. These data originate in a study of CD8 T cells in Susac syndrome. Germline V CDR1 and CDR2: MNHEY, SVGAGI. The CDR3 has 11 amino acids. V lost 5 bases, J lost 7 bases, and 8 bases lay in between. An amount of RNA that ranged from roughly 0.5 to 1 ug was reverse transcribed with random hexamers. The immunoSEQ assay covered 54 Vbeta and 13 Jbeta segments for CDR3. One entry per CDR3 protein results from TCRdb running MiXCR on the immunoSEQ multiplex PCR reads. The sample yields approximately 200,000 distinct CDR3 sequences, 95% seen once.

The specimen was CD4+ T cells from PBMCs. The gene calls are TRBV6-5 and TRBJ1-2, with a tentative D call TRBD1 (6 bases). This receptor was identified in a human donor with multiple sclerosis. The chain's CDR3 is CASSTGLGYTF. The CDR3 region has the DNA TGTGCCAGCAGTACAGGGCTTGGCTACACCTTC.